Shown below are 2 T cell receptor beta chains from a single sample sequenced in a study of cytomegalovirus exposure and HLA in healthy donors (dated by TCRdb to 2016 to 2017). The protocol used for the library was the immunoSEQ multiplex PCR assay. For the multiplex PCR, a mixture combining 60 forward primers for TCR Vbeta segments and 13 reverse primers for TCR Jbeta segments was used. What TCRdb holds here is the immuneACCESS table cut down to in-frame rearrangements. Part of the clones is not present; checked against another copy, under half of the missing clones reflect an unresolved V gene, and the others are unexplained. This sample holds a few hundred thousand clones; approximately 80% were observed only once. The ten largest clones add up to 2.9% of the sample. The specimen was PBMCs. These TCRs come from a man in his thirties or forties in good health and CMV-seronegative.

The chain links TRBV6-5 to TRBJ2-3, with D possibly TRBD2 on 7 matching bases. The germline V and J ends were trimmed by 6 bases and 6 bases, with 19 bases remaining between them. This CDR3 region has 15 residues. Germline V gene lookup returns CDR1 MNHEY and CDR2 SVGAGI. DNA for the CDR3: TGTGCCAGCAGAAAGCTTTGGGGGGGCATGGATACGCAGTATTTT. Translating gives CASRKLWGGMDTQYF.

The chain combines TRBV28 with TRBJ1-2; TRBD1 agrees at 8 bases. The germline V gene encodes CDR1 MDHEN and CDR2 SYDVKM. J lost 7 bases, V lost 6 bases, and 16 bases had no gene match. The CDR3 loop spans 16 amino acids. CDR3 amino acids: CASRPTGGRELRGYTF. The DNA of the CDR3 is TGTGCCAGCAGGCCCACAGGGGGGCGCGAATTACGTGGCTACACCTTC.